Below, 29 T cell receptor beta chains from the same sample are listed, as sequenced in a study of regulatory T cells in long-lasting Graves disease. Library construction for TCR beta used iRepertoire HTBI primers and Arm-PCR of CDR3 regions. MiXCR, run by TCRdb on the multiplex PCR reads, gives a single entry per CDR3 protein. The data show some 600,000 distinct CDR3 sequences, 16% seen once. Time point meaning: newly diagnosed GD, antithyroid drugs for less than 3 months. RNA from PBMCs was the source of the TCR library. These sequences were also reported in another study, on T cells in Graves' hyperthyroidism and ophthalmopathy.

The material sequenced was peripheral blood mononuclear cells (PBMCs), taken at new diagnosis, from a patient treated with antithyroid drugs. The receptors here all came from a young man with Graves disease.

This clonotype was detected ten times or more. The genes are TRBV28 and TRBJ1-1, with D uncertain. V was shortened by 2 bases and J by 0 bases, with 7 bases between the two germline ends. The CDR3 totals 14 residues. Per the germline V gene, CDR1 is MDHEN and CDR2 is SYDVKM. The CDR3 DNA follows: TGTGCCAGCAGTTTAGCCTCTTTGAACACTGAAGCTTTCTTT. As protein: CASSLASLNTEAFF. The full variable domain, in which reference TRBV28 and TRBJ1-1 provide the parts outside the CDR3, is DVKVTQSSRYLVKRTGEKVFLECVQDMDHENMFWYRQDPGLGLRLIYFSYDVKMKEKGDIPEGYSVSREKKERFSLILESASTNQTSMYLCASSLASLNTEAFFGQGTRLTVV.

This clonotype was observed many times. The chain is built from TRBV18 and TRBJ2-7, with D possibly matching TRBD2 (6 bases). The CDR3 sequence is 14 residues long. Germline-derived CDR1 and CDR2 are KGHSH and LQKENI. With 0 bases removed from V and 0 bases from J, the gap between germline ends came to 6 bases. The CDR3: CASSPPDYSYEQYF. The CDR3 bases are TGTGCCAGCTCACCACCGGACTACTCCTACGAGCAGTACTTC.

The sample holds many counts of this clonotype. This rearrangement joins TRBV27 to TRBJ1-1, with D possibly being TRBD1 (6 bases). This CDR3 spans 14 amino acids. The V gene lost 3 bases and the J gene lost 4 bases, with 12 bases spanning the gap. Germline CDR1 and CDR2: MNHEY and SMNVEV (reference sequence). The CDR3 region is CASSFREGGTEAFF. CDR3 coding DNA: TGTGCCAGCAGTTTTCGGGAGGGGGGCACTGAAGCTTTCTTT.

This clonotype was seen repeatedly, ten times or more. In nucleotides, the CDR3 is TGTGCCAGCAGGACTTACGCGGCGGTCCAAGAGACCCAGTACTTC. This codes for CASRTYAAVQETQYF. The rearrangement joins TRBV6-1 to TRBJ2-5; unclear D gene. CDR3 length equals 15 residues. V shed 6 bases and J shed 1 base, with 15 bases lying between them. Germline-derived CDR1 and CDR2 are MNHNS and SASEGT.

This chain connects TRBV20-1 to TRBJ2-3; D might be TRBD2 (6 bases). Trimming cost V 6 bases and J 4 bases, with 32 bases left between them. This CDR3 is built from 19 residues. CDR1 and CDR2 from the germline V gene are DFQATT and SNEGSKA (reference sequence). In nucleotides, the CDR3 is TGCAGTGCCCCACCCGATGTGGCTAGCGAGAGAATGGATTCAGATACGCAGTATTTT. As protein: CSAPPDVASERMDSDTQYF.

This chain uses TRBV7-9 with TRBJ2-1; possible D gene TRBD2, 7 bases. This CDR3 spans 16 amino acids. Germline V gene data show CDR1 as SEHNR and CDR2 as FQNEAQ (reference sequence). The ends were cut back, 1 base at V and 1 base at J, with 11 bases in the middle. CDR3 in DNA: TGTGCCAGCAGCTTAGTGGGGGGGGCATCCTACAATGAGCAGTTCTTC. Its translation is CASSLVGGASYNEQFF. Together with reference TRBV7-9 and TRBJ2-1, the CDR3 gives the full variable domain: DTGVSQNPRHKITKRGQNVTFRCDPISEHNRLYWYRQTLGQGPEFLTYFQNEAQLEKSRLLSDRFSAERPKGSFSTLEIQRTEQGDSAMYLCASSLVGGASYNEQFFGPGTRLTVL.

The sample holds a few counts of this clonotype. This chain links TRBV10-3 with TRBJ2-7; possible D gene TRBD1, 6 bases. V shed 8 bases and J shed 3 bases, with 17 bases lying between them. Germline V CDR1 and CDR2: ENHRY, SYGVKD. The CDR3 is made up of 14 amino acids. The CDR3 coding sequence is TGTGCCATCGGCGATTCCGGGACAAACTACGAGCAGTACTTC. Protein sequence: CAIGDSGTNYEQYF.

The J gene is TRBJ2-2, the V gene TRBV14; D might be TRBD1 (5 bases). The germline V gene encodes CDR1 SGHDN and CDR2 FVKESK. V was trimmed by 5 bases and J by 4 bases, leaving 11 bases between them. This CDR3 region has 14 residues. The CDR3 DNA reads TGTGCCAGCAGCTGGGGTCAGGGCACCGGGGAGCTGTTTTTT. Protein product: CASSWGQGTGELFF. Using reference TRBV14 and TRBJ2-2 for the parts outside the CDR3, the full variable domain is EAGVTQFPSHSVIEKGQTVTLRCDPISGHDNLYWYRRVMGKEIKFLLHFVKESKQDESGMPNNRFLAERTGGTYSTLKVQPAELEDSGVYFCASSWGQGTGELFFGEGSRLTVL.

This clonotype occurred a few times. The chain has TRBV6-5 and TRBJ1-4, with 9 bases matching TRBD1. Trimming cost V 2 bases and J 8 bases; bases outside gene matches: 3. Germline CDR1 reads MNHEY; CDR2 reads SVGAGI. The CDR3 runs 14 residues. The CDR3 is CASSYQQGAEKLFF. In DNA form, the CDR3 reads TGTGCCAGCAGTTACCAACAGGGGGCGGAAAAACTGTTTTTT.

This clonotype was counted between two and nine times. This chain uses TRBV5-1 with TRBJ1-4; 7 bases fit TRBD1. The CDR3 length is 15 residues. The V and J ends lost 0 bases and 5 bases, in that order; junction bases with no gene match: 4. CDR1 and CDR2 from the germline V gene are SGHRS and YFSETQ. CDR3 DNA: TGCGCCAGCAGCTTGGTTCCCAGGGGGAATGAAAAACTGTTTTTT. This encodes CASSLVPRGNEKLFF.

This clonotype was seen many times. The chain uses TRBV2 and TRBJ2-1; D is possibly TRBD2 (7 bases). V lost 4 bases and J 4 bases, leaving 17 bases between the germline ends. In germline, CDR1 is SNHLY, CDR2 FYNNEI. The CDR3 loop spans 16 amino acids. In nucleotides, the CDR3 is TGTGCCAGCAGTGGTGCGGGGGCGGCTAAATACAATGAGCAGTTCTTC. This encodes CASSGAGAAKYNEQFF.

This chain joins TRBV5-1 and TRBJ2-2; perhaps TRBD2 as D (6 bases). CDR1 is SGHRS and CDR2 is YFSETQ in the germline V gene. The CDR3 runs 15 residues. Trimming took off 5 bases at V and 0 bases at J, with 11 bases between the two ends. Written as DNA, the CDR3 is TGCGCCAGCAGTATCGAGCGGGCGAACACCGGGGAGCTGTTTTTT. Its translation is CASSIERANTGELFF.

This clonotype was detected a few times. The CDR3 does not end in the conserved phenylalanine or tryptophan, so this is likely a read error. The CDR3 is CASSLETGVTAKNIQYL. CDR3 coding DNA: TGTGCCAGCAGCTTAGAGACCGGGGTGACGGCCAAAAACATTCAGTACCTC. V and J are TRBV7-8 and TRBJ2-4; a weak D match, TRBD2 (5 bases). The ends were cut back, 1 base at V and 1 base at J, with 14 bases in the middle. The V gene's germline CDR1 is SGHVS and CDR2 FQNEAQ. The CDR3 runs to 17 residues.

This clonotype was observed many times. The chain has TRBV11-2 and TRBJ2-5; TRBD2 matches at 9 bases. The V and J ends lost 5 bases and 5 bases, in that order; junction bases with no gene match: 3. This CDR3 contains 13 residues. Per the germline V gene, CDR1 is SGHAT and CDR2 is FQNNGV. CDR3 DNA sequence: TGTGCCAGCAGCGTCGGACTAGCGGAGACCCAGTACTTC. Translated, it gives CASSVGLAETQYF.

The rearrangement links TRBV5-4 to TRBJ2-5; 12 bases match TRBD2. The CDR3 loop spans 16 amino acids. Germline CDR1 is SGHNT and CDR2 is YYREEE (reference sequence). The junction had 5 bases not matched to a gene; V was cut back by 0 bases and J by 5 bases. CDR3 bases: TGTGCCAGCAGCTTGGGACTAGCGGGAGCGGAGGAGACCCAGTACTTC. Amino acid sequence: CASSLGLAGAEETQYF.

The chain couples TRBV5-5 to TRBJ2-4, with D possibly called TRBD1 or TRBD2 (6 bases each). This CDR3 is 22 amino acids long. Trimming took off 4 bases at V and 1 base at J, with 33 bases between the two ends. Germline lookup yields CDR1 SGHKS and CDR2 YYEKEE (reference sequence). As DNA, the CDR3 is TGTGCCAGCAGCGGAGGACAAGGGGGGTCCAAGAGGATTCAGAGGGCCAAAAACATTCAGTACTTC. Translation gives CASSGGQGGSKRIQRAKNIQYF.

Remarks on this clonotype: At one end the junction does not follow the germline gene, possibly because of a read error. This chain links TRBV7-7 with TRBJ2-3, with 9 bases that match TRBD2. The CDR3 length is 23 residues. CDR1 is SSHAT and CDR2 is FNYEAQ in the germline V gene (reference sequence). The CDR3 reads CASSFGARAGGTLGGPSTDTQYF. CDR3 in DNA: TGTGCTAGCAGCTTTGGAGCTCGAGCGGGAGGTACCCTAGGAGGACCTAGCACAGATACGCAGTATTTT.

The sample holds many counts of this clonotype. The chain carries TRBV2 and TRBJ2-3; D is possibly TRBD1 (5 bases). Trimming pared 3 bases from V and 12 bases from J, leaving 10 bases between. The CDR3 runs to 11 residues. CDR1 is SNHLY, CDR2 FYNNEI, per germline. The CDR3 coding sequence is TGTGCCAGCAGTGAGACAGACTTACAGTATTTT. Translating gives CASSETDLQYF.

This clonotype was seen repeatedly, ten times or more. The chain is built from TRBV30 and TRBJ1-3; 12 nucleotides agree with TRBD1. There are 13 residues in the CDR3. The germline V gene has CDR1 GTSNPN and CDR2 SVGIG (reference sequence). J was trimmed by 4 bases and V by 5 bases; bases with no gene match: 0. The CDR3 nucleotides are TGTGCCTGGGGGACAGGGGGCGGAAACACCATATATTTT. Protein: CAWGTGGGNTIYF.

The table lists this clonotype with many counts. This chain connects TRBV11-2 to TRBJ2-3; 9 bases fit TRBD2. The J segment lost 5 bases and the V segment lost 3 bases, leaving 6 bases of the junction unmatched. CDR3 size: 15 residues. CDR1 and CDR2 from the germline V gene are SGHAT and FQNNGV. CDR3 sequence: CASSFAGGPGDTQYF. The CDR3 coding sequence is TGTGCCAGCAGCTTCGCGGGAGGGCCGGGAGATACGCAGTATTTT.

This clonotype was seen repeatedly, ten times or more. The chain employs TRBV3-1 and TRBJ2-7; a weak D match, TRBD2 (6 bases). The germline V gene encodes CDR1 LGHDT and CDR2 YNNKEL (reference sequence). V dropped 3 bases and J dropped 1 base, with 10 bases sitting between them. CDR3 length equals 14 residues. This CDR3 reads CASSHSSGSYEQYF. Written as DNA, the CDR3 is TGTGCCAGCAGCCATAGTAGCGGATCCTACGAGCAGTACTTC.

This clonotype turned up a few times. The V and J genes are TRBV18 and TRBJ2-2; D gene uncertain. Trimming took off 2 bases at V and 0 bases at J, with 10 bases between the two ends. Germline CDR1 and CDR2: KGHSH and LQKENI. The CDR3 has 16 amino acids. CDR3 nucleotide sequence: TGTGCCAGCTCACCAGAACGGCCAGCGAACACCGGGGAGCTGTTTTTT. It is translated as CASSPERPANTGELFF. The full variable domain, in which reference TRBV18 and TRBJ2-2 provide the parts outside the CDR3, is NAGVMQNPRHLVRRRGQEARLRCSPMKGHSHVYWYRQLPEEGLKFMVYLQKENIIDESGMPKERFSAEFPKEGPSILRIQQVVRGDSAAYFCASSPERPANTGELFFGEGSRLTVL.

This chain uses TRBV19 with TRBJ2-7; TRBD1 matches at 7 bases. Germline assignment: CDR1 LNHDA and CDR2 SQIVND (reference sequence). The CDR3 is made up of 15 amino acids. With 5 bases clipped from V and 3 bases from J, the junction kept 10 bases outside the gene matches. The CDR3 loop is CASSDTGAIHYEQYF. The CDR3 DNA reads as TGTGCCAGTAGTGATACAGGGGCGATACACTACGAGCAGTACTTC.

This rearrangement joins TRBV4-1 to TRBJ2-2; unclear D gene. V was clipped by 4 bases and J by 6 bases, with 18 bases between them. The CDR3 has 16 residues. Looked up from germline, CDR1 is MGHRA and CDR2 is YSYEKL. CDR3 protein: CASSPTGPTSPGELFF. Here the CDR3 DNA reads TGCGCCAGCAGCCCGACGGGCCCAACAAGTCCCGGGGAGCTGTTTTTT.

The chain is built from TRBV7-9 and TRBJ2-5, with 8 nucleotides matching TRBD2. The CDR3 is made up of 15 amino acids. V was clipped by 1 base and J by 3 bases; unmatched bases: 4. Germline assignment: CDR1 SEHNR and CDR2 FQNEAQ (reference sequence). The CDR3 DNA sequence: TGTGCCAGCAGCTTAGAGAGCGGGAGCGAAGAGACCCAGTACTTC. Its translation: CASSLESGSEETQYF.

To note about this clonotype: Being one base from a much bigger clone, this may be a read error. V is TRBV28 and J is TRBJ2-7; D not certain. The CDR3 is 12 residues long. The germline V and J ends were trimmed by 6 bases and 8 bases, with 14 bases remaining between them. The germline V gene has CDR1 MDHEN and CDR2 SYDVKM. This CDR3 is CASSPPLAKQYF. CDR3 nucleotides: TGTGCCAGCAGCCCACCCTTGGCCAAGCAGTACTTC.

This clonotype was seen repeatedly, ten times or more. CDR3 bases: TGTGCCAGCAGCCAACGGTTGAACACTGAAGCTTTCTTT. Residues: CASSQRLNTEAFF. The rearrangement links TRBV7-6 to TRBJ1-1; no clear D gene. This CDR3 is built from 13 residues. V shed 5 bases and J shed 0 bases, with 7 bases lying between them. The germline CDR1 and CDR2 sequences are SGHVS and FNYEAQ.

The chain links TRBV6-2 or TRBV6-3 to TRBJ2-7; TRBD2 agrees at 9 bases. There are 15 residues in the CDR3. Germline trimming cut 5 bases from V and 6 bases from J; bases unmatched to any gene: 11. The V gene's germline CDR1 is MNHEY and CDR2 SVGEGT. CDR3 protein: CASSEARLAGSEQYF. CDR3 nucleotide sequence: TGTGCCAGCAGTGAAGCACGCCTAGCGGGGTCCGAGCAGTACTTC.

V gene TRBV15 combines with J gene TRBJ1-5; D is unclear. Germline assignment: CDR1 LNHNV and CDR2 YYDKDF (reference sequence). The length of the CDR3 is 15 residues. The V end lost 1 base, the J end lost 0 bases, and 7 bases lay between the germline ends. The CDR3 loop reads CATSRGGSSNQPQHF. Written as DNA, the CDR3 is TGTGCCACCAGCAGAGGAGGGTCTAGCAATCAGCCCCAGCATTTT.